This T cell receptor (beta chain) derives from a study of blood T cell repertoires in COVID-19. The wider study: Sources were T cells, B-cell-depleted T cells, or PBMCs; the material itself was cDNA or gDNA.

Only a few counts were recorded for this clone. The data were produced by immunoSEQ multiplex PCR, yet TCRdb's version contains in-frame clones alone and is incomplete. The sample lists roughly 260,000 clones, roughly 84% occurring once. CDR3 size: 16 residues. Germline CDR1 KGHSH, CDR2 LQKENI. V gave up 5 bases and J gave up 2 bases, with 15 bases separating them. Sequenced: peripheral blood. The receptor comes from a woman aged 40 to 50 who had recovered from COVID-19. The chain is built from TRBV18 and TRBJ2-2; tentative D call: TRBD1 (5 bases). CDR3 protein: CASSAPTATNTGELFF. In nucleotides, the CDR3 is TGTGCCAGCTCAGCCCCGACAGCGACTAACACCGGGGAGCTGTTTTTT.